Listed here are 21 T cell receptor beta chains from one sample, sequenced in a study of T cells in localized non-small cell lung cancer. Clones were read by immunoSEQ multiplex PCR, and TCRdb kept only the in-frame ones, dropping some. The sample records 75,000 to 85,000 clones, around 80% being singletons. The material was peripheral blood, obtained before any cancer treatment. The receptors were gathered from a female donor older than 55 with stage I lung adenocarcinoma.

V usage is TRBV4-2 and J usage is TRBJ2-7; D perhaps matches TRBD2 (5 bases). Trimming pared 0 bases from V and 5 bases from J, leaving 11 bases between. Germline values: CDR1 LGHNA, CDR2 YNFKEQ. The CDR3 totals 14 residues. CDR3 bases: TGTGCCAGCAGCCAAGATCCGGTGGAGGACGAGCAGTACTTC. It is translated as CASSQDPVEDEQYF.

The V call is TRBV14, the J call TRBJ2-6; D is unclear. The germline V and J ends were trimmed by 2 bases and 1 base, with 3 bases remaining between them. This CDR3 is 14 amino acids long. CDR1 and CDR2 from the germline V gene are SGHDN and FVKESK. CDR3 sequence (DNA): TGTGCCAGCAGCCAACTTTCTGGGGCCAACGTCCTGACTTTC. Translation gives CASSQLSGANVLTF. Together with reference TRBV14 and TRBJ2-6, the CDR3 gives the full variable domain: EAGVTQFPSHSVIEKGQTVTLRCDPISGHDNLYWYRRVMGKEIKFLLHFVKESKQDESGMPNNRFLAERTGGTYSTLKVQPAELEDSGVYFCASSQLSGANVLTFGAGSRLTVL.

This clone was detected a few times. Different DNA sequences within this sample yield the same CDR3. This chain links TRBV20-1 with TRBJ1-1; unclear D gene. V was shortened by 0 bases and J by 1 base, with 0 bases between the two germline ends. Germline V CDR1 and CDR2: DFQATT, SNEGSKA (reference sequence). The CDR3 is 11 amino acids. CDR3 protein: CSARENTEAFF. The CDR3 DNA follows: TGCAGTGCTAGAGAGAACACTGAAGCTTTCTTT.

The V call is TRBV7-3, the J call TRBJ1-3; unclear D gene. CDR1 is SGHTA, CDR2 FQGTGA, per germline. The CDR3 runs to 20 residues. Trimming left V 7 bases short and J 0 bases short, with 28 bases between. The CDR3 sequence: CASTCPKPQFALSSGNTIYF. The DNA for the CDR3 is TGTGCCAGCACCTGTCCCAAGCCACAGTTTGCCTTGAGCTCTGGAAACACCATATATTTT.

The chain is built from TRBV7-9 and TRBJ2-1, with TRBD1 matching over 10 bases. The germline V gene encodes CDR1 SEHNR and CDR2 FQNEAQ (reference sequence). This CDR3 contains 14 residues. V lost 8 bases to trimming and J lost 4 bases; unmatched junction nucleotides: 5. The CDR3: CASEPGQGYNEQFF. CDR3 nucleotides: TGTGCCAGCGAACCGGGACAGGGGTACAATGAGCAGTTCTTC.

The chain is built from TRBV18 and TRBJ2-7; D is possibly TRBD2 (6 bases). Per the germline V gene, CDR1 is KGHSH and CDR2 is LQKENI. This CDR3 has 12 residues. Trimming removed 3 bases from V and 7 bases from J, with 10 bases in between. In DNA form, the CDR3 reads TGTGCCAGCTCACCGAGTGCGGGGGAGCAGTACTTC. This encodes CASSPSAGEQYF.

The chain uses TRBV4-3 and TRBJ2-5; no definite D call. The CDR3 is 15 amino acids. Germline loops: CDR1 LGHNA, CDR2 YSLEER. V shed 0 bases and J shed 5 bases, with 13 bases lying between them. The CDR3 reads CASSQDFLGWETQYF. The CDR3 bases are TGCGCCAGCAGCCAAGATTTCCTAGGGTGGGAGACCCAGTACTTC.

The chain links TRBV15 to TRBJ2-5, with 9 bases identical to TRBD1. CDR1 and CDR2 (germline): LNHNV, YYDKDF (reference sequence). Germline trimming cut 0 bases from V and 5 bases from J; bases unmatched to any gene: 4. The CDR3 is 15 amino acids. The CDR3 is CATSRDGQGLETQYF. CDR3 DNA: TGTGCCACCAGCAGAGACGGACAGGGGCTGGAGACCCAGTACTTC.

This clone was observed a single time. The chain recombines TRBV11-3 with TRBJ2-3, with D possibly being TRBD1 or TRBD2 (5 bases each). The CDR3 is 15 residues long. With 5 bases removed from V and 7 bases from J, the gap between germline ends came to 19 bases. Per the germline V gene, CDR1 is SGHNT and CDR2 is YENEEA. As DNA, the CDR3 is TGTGCCAGCAGCCGAGCAACCGGGACCTCGAATACGCAGTATTTT. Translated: CASSRATGTSNTQYF.

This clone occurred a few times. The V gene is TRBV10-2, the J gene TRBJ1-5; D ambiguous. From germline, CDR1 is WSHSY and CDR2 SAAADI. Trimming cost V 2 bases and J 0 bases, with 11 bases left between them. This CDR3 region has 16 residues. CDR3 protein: CASSEHLQYSNQPQHF. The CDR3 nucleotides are TGCGCCAGCAGTGAGCATCTACAGTATAGCAATCAGCCCCAGCATTTT.

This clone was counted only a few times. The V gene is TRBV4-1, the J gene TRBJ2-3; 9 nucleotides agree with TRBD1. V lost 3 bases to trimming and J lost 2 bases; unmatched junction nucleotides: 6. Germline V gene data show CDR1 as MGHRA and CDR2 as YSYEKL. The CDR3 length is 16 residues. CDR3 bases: TGCGCCAGCAGCCAGGCCGGGACAGGGTACACAGATACGCAGTATTTT. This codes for CASSQAGTGYTDTQYF.

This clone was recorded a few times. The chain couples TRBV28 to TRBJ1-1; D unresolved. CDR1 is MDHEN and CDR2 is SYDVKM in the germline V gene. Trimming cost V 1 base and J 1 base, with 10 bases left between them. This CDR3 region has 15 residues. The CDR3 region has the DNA TGTGCCAGCAGTTTATATGGGAGGGCGAACACTGAAGCTTTCTTT. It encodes CASSLYGRANTEAFF.

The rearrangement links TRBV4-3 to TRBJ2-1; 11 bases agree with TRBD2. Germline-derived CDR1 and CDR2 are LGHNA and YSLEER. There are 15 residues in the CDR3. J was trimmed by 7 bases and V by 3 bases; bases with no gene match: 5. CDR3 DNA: TGCGCCAGCAGCCACTCACTAGCGGGGGATAATGAGCAGTTCTTC. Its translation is CASSHSLAGDNEQFF.

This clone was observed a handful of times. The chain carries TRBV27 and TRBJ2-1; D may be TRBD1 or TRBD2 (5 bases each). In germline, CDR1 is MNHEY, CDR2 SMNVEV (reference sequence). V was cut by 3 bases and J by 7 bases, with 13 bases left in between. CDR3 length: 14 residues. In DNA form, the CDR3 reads TGTGCCAGCAGTTTGTCCGGGGCTTGGAATGAGCAGTTCTTC. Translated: CASSLSGAWNEQFF.

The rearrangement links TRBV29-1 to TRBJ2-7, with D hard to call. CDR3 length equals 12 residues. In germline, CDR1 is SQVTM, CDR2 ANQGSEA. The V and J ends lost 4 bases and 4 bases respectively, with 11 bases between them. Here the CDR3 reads CSVGVTGYEQYF. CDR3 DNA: TGCAGCGTTGGAGTTACTGGTTACGAGCAGTACTTC.

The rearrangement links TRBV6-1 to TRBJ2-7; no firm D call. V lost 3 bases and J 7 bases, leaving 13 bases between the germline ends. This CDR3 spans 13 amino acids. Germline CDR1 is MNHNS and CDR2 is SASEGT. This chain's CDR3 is CASSDAPFLEQYF. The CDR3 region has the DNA TGTGCCAGCAGTGATGCCCCTTTCTTGGAGCAGTACTTC.

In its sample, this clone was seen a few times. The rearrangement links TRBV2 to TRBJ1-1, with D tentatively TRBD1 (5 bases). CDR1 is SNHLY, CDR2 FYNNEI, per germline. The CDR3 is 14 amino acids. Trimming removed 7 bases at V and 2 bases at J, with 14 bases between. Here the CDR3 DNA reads TGTGCCAGCACCTCTAGGCAGGGAAACACTGAAGCTTTCTTT. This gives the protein CASTSRQGNTEAFF.

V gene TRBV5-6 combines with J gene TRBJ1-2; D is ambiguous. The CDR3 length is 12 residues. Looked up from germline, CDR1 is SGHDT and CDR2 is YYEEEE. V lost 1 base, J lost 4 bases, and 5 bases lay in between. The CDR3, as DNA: TGTGCCAGCAGCTTGTCTCTCTATGGCTACACCTTC. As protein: CASSLSLYGYTF.

The CDR3 DNA sequence: TGCGCCAGCAGCTACGGACTAGCGGCTAATTACGAGCAGTACTTC. This encodes CASSYGLAANYEQYF. V gene TRBV4-1 combines with J gene TRBJ2-7; 10 nucleotides agree with TRBD2. CDR3 size: 15 residues. Germline V gene sequence: CDR1 MGHRA, CDR2 YSYEKL. V shed 5 bases and J 4 bases; nucleotides not matched to a gene: 8.

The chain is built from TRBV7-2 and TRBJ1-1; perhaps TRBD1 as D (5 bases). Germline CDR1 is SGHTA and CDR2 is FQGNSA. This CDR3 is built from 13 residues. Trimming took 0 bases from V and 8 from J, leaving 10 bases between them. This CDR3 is CASSLAGPGEAFF. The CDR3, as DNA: TGTGCCAGCAGCTTAGCGGGCCCAGGGGAAGCTTTCTTT.

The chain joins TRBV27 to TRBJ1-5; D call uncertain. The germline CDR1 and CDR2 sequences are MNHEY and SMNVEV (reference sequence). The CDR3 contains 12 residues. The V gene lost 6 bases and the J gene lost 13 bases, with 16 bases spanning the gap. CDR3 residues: CASRDADGTQHF. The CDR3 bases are TGTGCCAGCAGGGATGCCGACGGAACTCAGCATTTT.